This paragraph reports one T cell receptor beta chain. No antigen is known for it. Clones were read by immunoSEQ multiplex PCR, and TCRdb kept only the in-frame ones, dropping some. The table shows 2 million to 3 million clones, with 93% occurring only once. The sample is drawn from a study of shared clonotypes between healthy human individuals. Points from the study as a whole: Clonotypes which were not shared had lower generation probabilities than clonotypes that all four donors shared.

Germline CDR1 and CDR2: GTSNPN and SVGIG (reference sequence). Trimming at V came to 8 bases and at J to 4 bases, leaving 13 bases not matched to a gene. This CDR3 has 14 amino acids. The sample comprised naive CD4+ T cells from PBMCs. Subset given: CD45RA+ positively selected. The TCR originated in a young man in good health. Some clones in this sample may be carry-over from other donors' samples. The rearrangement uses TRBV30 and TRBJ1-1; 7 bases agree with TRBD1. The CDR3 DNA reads TGTGCCAGCAGGGGGGACCCCAGGGGCACTGAAGCTTTCTTT. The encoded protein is CASRGDPRGTEAFF.